This is a list of T cell receptor beta chains from one sample in a study of tissue T cells after allogeneic stem cell transplantation. Sequencing used immunoSEQ multiplex PCR; TCRdb keeps in-frame clones, though not all of them. The repertoire consists of 4,000 to 5,000 clones, with 63% occurring once and the leading ten covering around 17%. The sample consisted of tissue from the esophagus, taken at autopsy. These receptors were obtained from a female donor of 60 years or more with lung cancer. Both conserved end residues are part of each CDR3. Each record gives: clone size, D gene, CDR3 length, V gene, J gene, CDR3 protein, CDR3 DNA. The D gene is left open where the match is weak. The size of a clone is reported for some rows only, either as once, few or many, or as a class for expanded clones.

abundance: NA; d_gene: NA; len: 16; v_gene: TRBV4-2; j_gene: TRBJ1-2; CDR3aa: CASSQDRTQGKDGYTF; CDR3nt: TGTGCCAGCAGCCAAGATCGCACGCAGGGTAAGGATGGCTACACCTTC
abundance: medium-sized; d_gene: NA; len: 15; v_gene: TRBV27; j_gene: TRBJ2-2; CDR3aa: CASSLGLGNTGELFF; CDR3nt: TGTGCCAGCAGTTTGGGTTTGGGGAACACCGGGGAGCTGTTTTTT
abundance: once; d_gene: NA; len: 15; v_gene: TRBV27; j_gene: TRBJ1-1; CDR3aa: CASSLSQSGLTEAFF; CDR3nt: TGTGCCAGCAGTTTATCGCAATCCGGACTCACTGAAGCTTTCTTT
abundance: once; d_gene: NA; len: 14; v_gene: TRBV19; j_gene: TRBJ2-3; CDR3aa: CASSWGDLTDTQYF; CDR3nt: TGTGCCAGTAGTTGGGGGGACCTCACAGATACGCAGTATTTT
abundance: NA; d_gene: NA; len: 16; v_gene: TRBV30; j_gene: TRBJ1-3; CDR3aa: CAWSLQVKRSGNTIYF; CDR3nt: TGTGCCTGGAGTTTACAGGTGAAACGCTCTGGAAACACCATATATTTT
abundance: NA; d_gene: NA; len: 11; v_gene: TRBV7-9; j_gene: TRBJ2-2; CDR3aa: CASSTESELFF; CDR3nt: TGTGCCAGCAGCACCGAGTCGGAGCTGTTTTTT
abundance: NA; d_gene: NA; len: 15; v_gene: TRBV2; j_gene: TRBJ2-1; CDR3aa: CASGPDSGSYNEQFF; CDR3nt: TGTGCCAGCGGGCCAGATAGCGGCTCCTACAATGAGCAGTTCTTC
abundance: NA; d_gene: NA; len: 16; v_gene: TRBV9; j_gene: TRBJ2-1; CDR3aa: CASSVGGAPSYNEQFF; CDR3nt: TGTGCCAGCAGCGTAGGGGGGGCTCCTTCCTACAATGAGCAGTTCTTC
abundance: NA; d_gene: TRBD2; len: 18; v_gene: TRBV30; j_gene: TRBJ2-5; CDR3aa: CAWSGPNLAGRIQETQYF; CDR3nt: TGTGCCTGGAGTGGCCCGAACCTAGCGGGGCGAATACAAGAGACCCAGTACTTC
abundance: once; d_gene: NA; len: 15; v_gene: TRBV7-8; j_gene: TRBJ1-1; CDR3aa: CASSSERQMNTEAFF; CDR3nt: TGTGCCAGCAGCTCAGAGCGGCAGATGAACACTGAAGCTTTCTTT
abundance: NA; d_gene: NA; len: 13; v_gene: TRBV5-4; j_gene: TRBJ1-2; CDR3aa: CASSLDRSYGYTF; CDR3nt: TGTGCCAGCAGCTTGGACAGGAGCTATGGCTACACCTTC
abundance: NA; d_gene: NA; len: 13; v_gene: TRBV4-1; j_gene: TRBJ2-7; CDR3aa: CASSRGITGEQYF; CDR3nt: TGCGCCAGCAGCCGGGGCATAACGGGCGAGCAGTACTTC
abundance: NA; d_gene: NA; len: 13; v_gene: TRBV11-2; j_gene: TRBJ1-2; CDR3aa: CASSLSHNYGYTF; CDR3nt: TGTGCCAGCAGCTTATCGCATAACTATGGCTACACCTTC
abundance: NA; d_gene: TRBD1; len: 15; v_gene: TRBV19; j_gene: TRBJ1-5; CDR3aa: CASREGTGNLQPQHF; CDR3nt: TGTGCCAGTAGAGAAGGGACAGGGAATCTTCAGCCCCAGCATTTT
abundance: NA; d_gene: NA; len: 15; v_gene: TRBV19; j_gene: TRBJ2-7; CDR3aa: CASSIQQGPTYEQYF; CDR3nt: TGTGCCAGTAGTATCCAGCAGGGCCCTACCTACGAGCAGTACTTC
abundance: NA; d_gene: TRBD1; len: 13; v_gene: TRBV7-8; j_gene: TRBJ2-7; CDR3aa: CASSLRQGAWQYF; CDR3nt: TGTGCCAGCAGCTTAAGGCAGGGGGCATGGCAGTACTTC
abundance: NA; d_gene: NA; len: 16; v_gene: TRBV5-1; j_gene: TRBJ1-1; CDR3aa: CASSLELGSGNTEAFF; CDR3nt: TGCGCCAGCAGCTTGGAATTGGGCAGTGGGAACACTGAAGCTTTCTTT
abundance: few; d_gene: NA; len: 12; v_gene: TRBV10-3; j_gene: TRBJ1-4; CDR3aa: CATKRGDEKLFF; CDR3nt: TGTGCCACCAAACGGGGGGATGAAAAACTGTTTTTT
abundance: NA; d_gene: NA; len: 15; v_gene: TRBV25-1; j_gene: TRBJ2-1; CDR3aa: CASIKRRSSYNEQFF; CDR3nt: TGTGCCAGCATTAAAAGGCGTAGCTCCTACAATGAGCAGTTCTTC
abundance: NA; d_gene: NA; len: 15; v_gene: TRBV25-1; j_gene: TRBJ1-2; CDR3aa: CASSGKTDRNYGYTF; CDR3nt: TGTGCCAGCAGTGGAAAAACCGACCGAAACTATGGCTACACCTTC
abundance: NA; d_gene: TRBD2; len: 16; v_gene: TRBV24-1; j_gene: TRBJ2-1; CDR3aa: CATSDTTSGRDNEQFF; CDR3nt: TGTGCCACCAGTGACACGACTAGCGGGAGGGACAATGAGCAGTTCTTC
abundance: once; d_gene: TRBD2; len: 16; v_gene: TRBV3-1/TRBV3-2; j_gene: TRBJ2-7; CDR3aa: CASSQGRSGSIYEQYF; CDR3nt: TGTGCCAGCAGCCAAGGACGAAGCGGGAGTATCTACGAGCAGTACTTC
abundance: NA; d_gene: NA; len: 11; v_gene: TRBV30; j_gene: TRBJ2-5; CDR3aa: CAWEGGETQYF; CDR3nt: TGTGCCTGGGAGGGGGGAGAGACCCAGTACTTC
abundance: NA; d_gene: TRBD1; len: 14; v_gene: TRBV6-6; j_gene: TRBJ1-2; CDR3aa: CASSYSDRNYGYTF; CDR3nt: TGTGCCAGCAGTTACTCGGACAGGAACTATGGCTACACCTTC
abundance: few; d_gene: NA; len: 15; v_gene: TRBV2; j_gene: TRBJ1-5; CDR3aa: CASRNDIHSNQPQHF; CDR3nt: TGTGCCAGCAGGAACGACATCCATAGCAATCAGCCCCAGCATTTT
abundance: NA; d_gene: NA; len: 12; v_gene: TRBV3-1/TRBV3-2; j_gene: TRBJ2-1; CDR3aa: CASSKLGNEQFF; CDR3nt: TGTGCCAGCAGCAAACTAGGCAATGAGCAGTTCTTC
abundance: NA; d_gene: NA; len: 14; v_gene: TRBV2; j_gene: TRBJ2-2; CDR3aa: CASQKIPNTGELFF; CDR3nt: TGTGCCAGTCAGAAGATACCGAACACCGGGGAGCTGTTTTTT
abundance: NA; d_gene: NA; len: 14; v_gene: TRBV4-2; j_gene: TRBJ1-1; CDR3aa: CASSQVVPMTEAFF; CDR3nt: TGTGCCAGCAGCCAAGTGGTCCCGATGACTGAAGCTTTCTTT
abundance: NA; d_gene: NA; len: 15; v_gene: TRBV3-1/TRBV3-2; j_gene: TRBJ2-2; CDR3aa: CASSPRTTDTGELFF; CDR3nt: TGTGCCAGCAGCCCCCGGACTACTGACACCGGGGAGCTGTTTTTT